This TCR beta chain appears in the sequencing data of a study of blood T cell repertoires in COVID-19. In the study overall: Acute and convalescent COVID-19 specimens originated in the United States, Italy and Spain.

Profiling relied on immunoSEQ multiplex PCR, and the TCRdb table lists in-frame clones only, not all of them. Of about 200,000 clones in the sample, around 87% were seen once. Ages ranged from roughly 18 to 95 years, with residence in about two dozen US areas. Among Cohort 3 donors, those recovered had two negative PCRs, clearance, or symptom resolution. CDR1 and CDR2 from the germline V gene are MNHEY and SMNVEV (reference sequence). The V end was cut by 0 bases, the J end by 11 bases, with 17 bases between. There are 15 residues in the CDR3. The sequenced sample was PBMCs or T cells enriched from blood (not recorded which). The V gene is TRBV27, the J gene TRBJ1-3; maybe TRBD1 (6 bases). The clonotype originates from a woman in her 30s who had recovered from COVID-19. CDR3 loop: CASSLSGHGMNAIYF. Written as DNA, the CDR3 is TGTGCCAGCAGTTTATCGGGACATGGGATGAACGCCATATATTTT.